This T cell receptor beta chain was documented in a study of response to subunit inactivated influenza vaccine. Study observations and caveats: Few new T cells, the authors suggested, are recruited by each seasonal influenza vaccination.

Trimming took 3 bases from V and 3 from J; bases not matched to a gene: 10. CDR3 size: 16 residues. About this clonotype itself: Its antigen is not known.

TCRdb redid the calling of the RT-PCR reads with MiXCR, one entry per CDR3 protein. The sample consists of 650,000 to 850,000 distinct CDR3 sequences, more than 11% of them appearing once. The sequence derives from a man aged 50 to 60 who received an inactivated influenza vaccine. This chain joins TRBV12-3 or TRBV12-4 and TRBJ2-7; TRBD1 aligns across 8 bases. The specimen comprised PBMCs from blood, sampled around 15 days before vaccination. This CDR3 reads CASSFAFPGGFYEQYF. The CDR3 nucleotides are TGTGCCAGCAGTTTTGCTTTTCCAGGGGGCTTCTACGAGCAGTACTTC.